This TCR beta chain was observed in a study of T cells after yellow fever vaccination. Whole-study findings and limits: Subsequent booster samples again held most clones from primary vaccination (96% CD4, 88% CD8).

TCR cDNA was made by 5'RACE template switching, adding a universal primer site and UMIs. Each CDR3 protein gets one entry after TCRdb re-called the 5' RACE reads with MiXCR. The profile covers more than 300,000 distinct CDR3 sequences, with about 6.6% appearing a single time and around 17% taken by the ten largest. This clonotype occurred many times. Its antigen is currently unknown. The clonotype comes from a man in his late teens or twenties who received the YFV17D yellow fever vaccine. This specimen consisted of PBMCs, obtained more than 35 days after the first yellow fever vaccination.

As DNA, the CDR3 is TGCGCCAGCAGCATGGAGGTGGGGGCGAACACCGGGGAGCTGTTTTTT. It yields the protein CASSMEVGANTGELFF. The V and J genes are TRBV5-1 and TRBJ2-2; the D call may be TRBD1 or TRBD2 (5 bases each). Germline V gene sequence: CDR1 SGHRS, CDR2 YFSETQ. Trimming took 4 bases from V and 0 from J, leaving 13 bases between them. CDR3 size: 16 residues. The complete variable domain, with remaining parts taken from reference TRBV5-1 and TRBJ2-2, reads KAGVTQTPRYLIKTRGQQVTLSCSPISGHRSVSWYQQTPGQGLQFLFEYFSETQRNKGNFPGRFSGRQFSNSRSEMNVSTLELGDSALYLCASSMEVGANTGELFFGEGSRLTVL.